This T cell receptor beta chain was observed in a study of patients and donors after allogeneic stem cell transplantation. Per germline, CDR1 LNHDA and CDR2 SQIVND (reference sequence). Between the trimmed V and J ends, which lost 3 bases and 5 bases, there was a span of 14 bases. The length of the CDR3 is 14 residues. This clonotype was seen a few times. From the RT-PCR reads, TCRdb called clonotypes with MiXCR, one entry per CDR3 protein. The table lists 400,000 to 500,000 distinct CDR3 sequences, 15% to 20% of them singletons. This TCR came from a human donor who was either an allogeneic HSCT recipient or a stem cell or donor lymphocyte infusion donor (not recorded which). It is not recorded whose cells these are; they may come from a transplant donor. Sample: blood, either unsorted or a sorted T cell fraction (not recorded which). This sequence joins TRBV19 and TRBJ2-7; a weak D match, TRBD2 (5 bases). This CDR3 is CASSIRGGPDEQYF. The CDR3 bases are TGTGCCAGTAGTATTCGGGGTGGACCCGACGAGCAGTACTTC.